A single T cell receptor beta chain is shown here with its context. Germline and junction disagree at one end, which may indicate a read error. Authors' methods: Scientists estimated how many nucleated cells there were by amplifying reference gene primers. Sequencing was performed with immunoSEQ multiplex PCR; in TCRdb, only in-frame clones are kept and a portion is missing. The DNA gave D and trimming, while V, J and clone size come from that table. The sample records 61,000 or so clones, approximately 80% being singletons. The sample comes from a study of blood T cell repertoires in COVID-19. About the research overall: Acute and convalescent COVID-19 samples came from the United States, Italy and Spain. The analysed material was cDNA or gDNA that came from T cells, B-cell-depleted T cells, or PBMCs.

This CDR3 contains 14 residues. Looked up from germline, CDR1 is SGHTA and CDR2 is FQGNSA. What was sequenced was peripheral blood. This chain connects TRBV7-2 to TRBJ2-7, with 8 bases lining up with TRBD1. The TCR was taken from an older woman with acute or convalescent COVID-19. In DNA, the CDR3 is TGTGCCAGCAACTTAGGGCAGGGGGCGGGTGAGCAGTACTTC. Encoded protein: CASNLGQGAGEQYF.